This T cell receptor (beta chain) emerged from a study of T cells in Graves' hyperthyroidism and ophthalmopathy. There were TCR beta CDR3 regions amplified from RNA transcripts. The HTBI set primed first-round TCR CDR3 RT-PCR. Via MiXCR, TCRdb re-called the multiplex PCR reads, giving one row per CDR3 protein. Found here are a few hundred thousand distinct CDR3 sequences, roughly 13% of them singletons; the top ten hold 34%. In its sample, this clonotype was seen a few times. CDR1 and CDR2 (germline): MNHEY, SMNVEV (reference sequence). The CDR3 has 15 amino acids. The V and J ends lost 6 bases and 1 base respectively, with 15 bases between them.

This receptor was identified in a woman between 40 and 50 years old with Graves' ophthalmopathy. The material sequenced was blood. V usage is TRBV27 and J usage is TRBJ1-1; D is possibly TRBD1 (6 bases). CDR3 DNA sequence: TGTGCCAGCAGACCCATAGCGGGGGCGAACACTGAAGCTTTCTTT. Protein product: CASRPIAGANTEAFF.